This T cell receptor (beta chain) derives from a study of beta chain features in type 1 diabetes. Via CD45RO/CCR7/CD25/CD127/CD95/CD27, cells of the CD4+ naive, central memory, regulatory and stem cell-like memory subsets were sorted. Purity (above 95%) was reached by all sorted populations. Notes on this clone: The antigen remains undetermined.

Reverse transcription of all isolated RNA meant that expressed TCRB transcripts were sequenced. Here immunoSEQ multiplex PCR was the method, and the copy in TCRdb shows in-frame clones only, minus some. Of around 300,000 clones listed, around 10% are singletons. Study-wide findings and caveats: Shorter templates might be favored by PCR, and equally so in patients and in controls.

This sequence was found in a woman in her 30s in good health. Source material: naive CD4+ T cells from blood.

CDR3 loop: CASSGRLAGLGTDTQYF. CDR3 bases: TGTGCCAGCAGCGGTCGACTAGCGGGACTAGGCACAGATACGCAGTATTTT. This rearrangement joins TRBV11-2 to TRBJ2-3, with 11 bases lining up with TRBD2. V was pared by 5 bases and J by 1 base, with 8 bases of the junction left unmatched. CDR1 and CDR2 from the germline V gene are SGHAT and FQNNGV. The CDR3 extends over 17 amino acids.